What follows is one T cell receptor beta chain and its context. The CDR3 length is 13 residues. Germline V lookup: CDR1 SNHLY, CDR2 FYNNEI. V was cut by 3 bases and J by 10 bases, with 13 bases left in between. These data come from a study of control samples from healthy donors and cancer patients. Some clones are missing from TCRdb's copy, which holds only in-frame ones; the method was immunoSEQ multiplex PCR. The sample consists of 100,000 to 150,000 clones, around nine tenths of them appearing once. The chain couples TRBV2 to TRBJ2-1; no definite D call. This receptor was identified in a man aged 18 to 29 in good health. Sequenced sample: blood. CDR3 loop: CASSDRGGREQFF. Written as DNA, the CDR3 is TGTGCCAGCAGTGATCGAGGCGGCCGGGAGCAGTTCTTC. Looking up the rest from reference TRBV2 and TRBJ2-1 gives the full variable domain: EPEVTQTPSHQVTQMGQEVILRCVPISNHLYFYWYRQILGQKVEFLVSFYNNEISEKSEIFDDQFSVERPDGSNFTLKIRSTKLEDSAMYFCASSDRGGREQFFGPGTRLTVL.